The clone carrying this T cell receptor (beta chain) has only a few counts. No antigen is known for it. These data belong to a study of high-grade serous ovarian cancer treatment subgroups. Overall study: On average, approximately 14,000 reads and 7,000 to 8,500 unique TCR beta rearrangements were obtained per sample.

Study-level results: The analyses considered CDR3 and ignored CDR1 and CDR2. Spatial context was lost because tumors were sequenced in bulk. Repertoire similarity ranged roughly 0.095 to 0.8 between tumors of one patient.

The tumor samples were collected prior to definitive surgery or chemotherapy. Assay used: immunoSEQ multiplex PCR; TCRdb lists only in-frame clones, some missing. The sample consists of fewer than 20,000 clones, around 79% of them appearing once. The sample consisted of tumor tissue. The receptor's source is a human donor with high-grade serous ovarian cancer.

CDR3 region: CASSRGLNSGNTIYF. The CDR3 DNA reads TGTGCCAGCAGCCGGGGACTGAACTCTGGAAACACCATATATTTT. This chain joins TRBV7-2 and TRBJ1-3; a possible D gene is TRBD1 (5 bases). Germline V lookup: CDR1 SGHTA, CDR2 FQGNSA. The CDR3 spans 15 residues. The V end was cut by 5 bases, the J end by 0 bases, with 11 bases between.